The 32 T cell receptor beta chains in this list originate from one sample, sequenced in a study of CD8 T cells in ankylosing spondylitis. One entry per CDR3 protein results from TCRdb running MiXCR on the 5' RACE reads. The data hold 80,000 to 100,000 distinct CDR3 sequences, with about 8.3% observed a single time. Input material: blood, either unsorted or a sorted T cell fraction (not recorded which). Receptor source: a male donor with ankylosing spondylitis or in good health (not recorded which).

This clonotype was counted between two and nine times. The rearrangement links TRBV20-1 to TRBJ2-2; D tentatively reads TRBD1 or TRBD2 (5 bases each). CDR3 length: 14 residues. V shed 5 bases and J shed 4 bases, with 14 bases lying between them. Per germline, CDR1 DFQATT and CDR2 SNEGSKA (reference sequence). The CDR3 nucleotides are TGCAGTGCTTCAATACGGGGCGGCACCGGGGAGCTGTTTTTT. It codes for CSASIRGGTGELFF.

This clonotype showed up many times. The chain carries TRBV5-5 and TRBJ2-6; D unresolved. The CDR3 is 12 residues long. With 0 bases removed from V and 8 bases from J, the gap between germline ends came to 3 bases. Germline V gene sequence: CDR1 SGHKS, CDR2 YYEKEE (reference sequence). The CDR3 DNA reads as TGTGCCAGCAGCTTGGATCCCAACGTCCTGACTTTC. Translated: CASSLDPNVLTF.

This clonotype occurred a few times. The V call is TRBV5-1, the J call TRBJ2-3, with D perhaps matching TRBD2 (6 bases). Germline values: CDR1 SGHRS, CDR2 YFSETQ. There are 16 residues in the CDR3. The germline V and J ends were trimmed by 0 bases and 4 bases, with 15 bases remaining between them. In DNA, the CDR3 is TGCGCCAGCAGCTTGGGACGACTAGATGGCGCAGATACGCAGTATTTT. Translating it yields CASSLGRLDGADTQYF. The whole variable domain, remainder taken from reference TRBV5-1 and TRBJ2-3, is KAGVTQTPRYLIKTRGQQVTLSCSPISGHRSVSWYQQTPGQGLQFLFEYFSETQRNKGNFPGRFSGRQFSNSRSEMNVSTLELGDSALYLCASSLGRLDGADTQYFGPGTRLTVL.

There are many counts of this clonotype. V is TRBV19 and J is TRBJ1-1; 8 positions match TRBD1. V was pared by 7 bases and J by 0 bases, with 10 bases of the junction left unmatched. The CDR3 is 16 residues long. Germline V gene sequence: CDR1 LNHDA, CDR2 SQIVND (reference sequence). The CDR3 sequence is CASNPDRGGMNTEAFF. CDR3 sequence (DNA): TGTGCCAGTAACCCCGACAGGGGCGGGATGAACACTGAAGCTTTCTTT.

Many counts were recorded for this clonotype. The CDR3 region has the DNA TGTGCCAGCAGGTGGACTAGCGGGTTCTACGAGCAGTACTTC. Translating gives CASRWTSGFYEQYF. The chain recombines TRBV6-2 or TRBV6-3 with TRBJ2-7, with 11 bases aligning to TRBD2. Germline loops: CDR1 MNHEY, CDR2 SVGEGT. The CDR3 is 14 residues long. Losses at the gene ends were 6 bases for V and 3 bases for J; bases not matched to a gene: 4.

This clonotype was recorded at least ten times. The chain uses TRBV11-1 and TRBJ2-5; the D is unclear. Germline V gene sequence: CDR1 SGHAT, CDR2 FQDESV (reference sequence). V was trimmed by 1 base and J by 1 base, leaving 7 bases between them. This CDR3 has 14 amino acids. CDR3 nucleotides: TGTGCCAGCAGCTTAGAGGCAGTCCAAGAGACCCAGTACTTC. Protein product: CASSLEAVQETQYF.

This clonotype has only a few counts. This chain joins TRBV11-2 and TRBJ2-3; D remains unclear. The germline V gene has CDR1 SGHAT and CDR2 FQNNGV. Trimming left V 5 bases short and J 6 bases short, with 9 bases between. This CDR3 contains 12 residues. The DNA for the CDR3 is TGTGCCAGCAGCGCCTTGGTGGATACGCAGTATTTT. Translating gives CASSALVDTQYF.

The gene calls are TRBV6-2 or TRBV6-3 and TRBJ1-2; D gene uncertain. Trimming left V 5 bases short and J 4 bases short, with 8 bases between. Germline CDR1 is MNHEY and CDR2 is SVGEGT. CDR3 length equals 12 residues. The CDR3 is CASSTRLYGYTF. The CDR3 DNA reads TGTGCCAGCAGTACAAGACTCTATGGCTACACCTTC.

This clonotype was found many times. The chain links TRBV29-1 to TRBJ2-7, with D perhaps matching TRBD1 (6 bases). V lost 7 bases and J 1 base, leaving 11 bases between the germline ends. The CDR3 runs to 12 residues. Per the germline V gene, CDR1 is SQVTM and CDR2 is ANQGSEA. CDR3 amino acids: CSAEGVSYEQYF. CDR3 bases: TGCAGCGCCGAGGGGGTATCCTACGAGCAGTACTTC.

This clonotype was detected many times. The chain has TRBV12-3 or TRBV12-4 and TRBJ2-1; maybe TRBD2 (5 bases). This CDR3 is 12 amino acids long. Trimming took 5 bases from V and 9 from J, leaving 11 bases between them. The CDR3 nucleotides are TGTGCCAGCAGTACCTCTAGCAGTGAGCAGTTCTTC. It encodes CASSTSSSEQFF.

This clonotype was counted ten times or more. The CDR3 DNA reads TGCGCCAGCAGCTTACTACTAGCGGGACGTTCCTACGAGCAGTACTTC. Residues: CASSLLLAGRSYEQYF. This chain links TRBV5-1 with TRBJ2-7, with TRBD2 matching 10 bases. This CDR3 contains 16 residues. The V gene's germline CDR1 is SGHRS and CDR2 YFSETQ. V lost 2 bases, J lost 1 base, and 6 bases stayed unmatched.

This clonotype came up many times. This chain links TRBV6-2 or TRBV6-3 with TRBJ2-1, with 10 bases that match TRBD2. The CDR3 runs to 18 residues. Germline assignment: CDR1 MNHEY and CDR2 SVGEGT. The J segment lost 3 bases and the V segment lost 3 bases, leaving 11 bases of the junction unmatched. CDR3 protein: CASSYRRLAGVNYNEQFF. CDR3 nucleotides: TGTGCCAGCAGTTATAGAAGGCTAGCGGGAGTCAACTACAATGAGCAGTTCTTC.

This clonotype appeared many times. This chain joins TRBV10-3 and TRBJ2-3; unclear D gene. V lost 5 bases to trimming and J lost 5 bases, with 11 bases between them. Germline V gene lookup returns CDR1 ENHRY and CDR2 SYGVKD. This CDR3 is built from 13 residues. The CDR3 here is CAISISPEDTQYF. The DNA for the CDR3 is TGTGCCATCAGTATATCCCCTGAAGATACGCAGTATTTT.

The table lists this clonotype with many counts. The rearrangement joins TRBV12-3 or TRBV12-4 to TRBJ1-2, with a weak D call TRBD1 (5 bases). The CDR3 is made up of 15 amino acids. V dropped 2 bases and J dropped 2 bases, with 12 bases sitting between them. The CDR3 nucleotides read TGTGCCAGCAGTTTACAGGGAGCAGGGAACTATGGCTACACCTTC. Residues: CASSLQGAGNYGYTF.

This clonotype came up many times. CDR3 sequence (DNA): TGTGCCAGCACCGACTCGGGACAATATAATTCACCCCTCCACTTT. The encoded protein is CASTDSGQYNSPLHF. The chain joins TRBV6-1 to TRBJ1-6; D may be TRBD1 (6 bases). The V end was cut by 7 bases, the J end by 4 bases, with 14 bases between. The germline V gene encodes CDR1 MNHNS and CDR2 SASEGT. The CDR3 totals 15 residues.

This clonotype was observed many times. The chain couples TRBV15 to TRBJ1-5; D gene ambiguous. V was pared by 0 bases and J by 0 bases, with 3 bases between. This CDR3 spans 14 amino acids. Germline V gene lookup returns CDR1 LNHNV and CDR2 YYDKDF (reference sequence). CDR3 DNA: TGTGCCACCAGCAGAGAAATTAGCAATCAGCCCCAGCATTTT. Its translation is CATSREISNQPQHF.

As to this clonotype: This could be a read error, since a much larger clone is one nucleotide away. The CDR3, as DNA: TGCGCCAGCAGCTTGCCAGCAAGCTCTGGGGCCAACGCCCTGACTTTC. Protein sequence: CASSLPASSGANALTF. The genes are TRBV5-1 and TRBJ2-6; maybe TRBD1 (5 bases). The CDR3 sequence is 16 residues long. Germline lookup yields CDR1 SGHRS and CDR2 YFSETQ.

This clonotype was observed many times. J is TRBJ2-5 and V is TRBV11-2; a possible D gene is TRBD2 (6 bases). V gave up 5 bases and J gave up 5 bases, with 12 bases separating them. The CDR3 runs 13 residues. The germline V gene has CDR1 SGHAT and CDR2 FQNNGV. The CDR3, as DNA: TGTGCCAGCAGCCTGGGAGCGGGTGAGACCCAGTACTTC. It translates to CASSLGAGETQYF.

This clonotype has ten or more counts. The chain has TRBV6-5 and TRBJ1-6, with 8 bases that match TRBD1. The length of the CDR3 is 12 residues. After removal of 6 bases from V and 10 bases from J, the junction contained 2 bases not matched to a gene. Germline V gene lookup returns CDR1 MNHEY and CDR2 SVGAGI. The CDR3 DNA reads as TGTGCCAGCAGCCGGACAGGGTCACCCCTCCACTTT. Amino acids: CASSRTGSPLHF.

This clonotype was seen many times. The CDR3 loop reads CSVEAGAYEQYF. DNA of the CDR3: TGCAGCGTTGAAGCTGGGGCCTACGAGCAGTACTTC. The V and J genes are TRBV29-1 and TRBJ2-7; D is uncertain. The germline gives CDR1 SQVTM, CDR2 ANQGSEA. V was shortened by 1 base and J by 2 bases, with 6 bases between the two germline ends. This CDR3 contains 12 residues.

This clonotype turned up a few times. V gene TRBV6-2 or TRBV6-3 combines with J gene TRBJ2-1, with 15 positions matching TRBD2. CDR3 length: 22 amino acids. Germline-derived CDR1 and CDR2 are MNHEY and SVGEGT. V trimming: 0 bases; J trimming: 2 bases; junction bases outside the gene matches: 14. CDR3 loop: CASSYSRPGLAGGPSPYNEQFF. In DNA form, the CDR3 reads TGTGCCAGCAGTTACTCGCGACCTGGACTAGCGGGGGGGCCTTCCCCCTACAATGAGCAGTTCTTC.

This clonotype was recorded many times. The chain uses TRBV14 and TRBJ1-4; TRBD1 agrees at 9 bases. Germline trimming cut 3 bases from V and 8 bases from J; bases unmatched to any gene: 7. The germline V gene has CDR1 SGHDN and CDR2 FVKESK. The length of the CDR3 is 15 residues. In DNA, the CDR3 is TGTGCCAGCAGCCACACACAGGGGGCCTGGGAAAAACTGTTTTTT. Protein sequence: CASSHTQGAWEKLFF.

The chain's CDR3 is CASSRDVTGIGYTF. The CDR3 DNA reads TGTGCCAGCAGCCGGGACGTGACAGGGATCGGCTACACCTTC. The gene calls are TRBV13 and TRBJ1-2, with 7 positions matching TRBD1. V dropped 5 bases and J dropped 8; count of bases not matched to a gene: 11. Germline V CDR1 and CDR2: PRHDT, FYEKMQ (reference sequence). CDR3 size: 14 residues. Using reference TRBV13 and TRBJ1-2 for the parts outside the CDR3, the full variable domain is AAGVIQSPRHLIKEKRETATLKCYPIPRHDTVYWYQQGPGQDPQFLISFYEKMQSDKGSIPDRFSAQQFSDYHSELNMSSLELGDSALYFCASSRDVTGIGYTFGSGTRLTVV.

This clonotype was seen ten or more times. The V and J genes are TRBV6-2 or TRBV6-3 and TRBJ2-5; D remains unclear. Germline CDR1 is MNHEY and CDR2 is SVGEGT. V lost 7 bases and J 3 bases, leaving 12 bases between the germline ends. This CDR3 spans 13 amino acids. The CDR3 nucleotides are TGTGCCAGCACTCGCACGCGCGAAGAGACCCAGTACTTC. It yields the protein CASTRTREETQYF.

This clonotype has ten or more counts. The rearrangement joins TRBV4-1 to TRBJ2-7; TRBD1 matches 7 bases. The germline V gene has CDR1 MGHRA and CDR2 YSYEKL. V lost 0 bases and J lost 1; bases outside the gene matches: 6. The CDR3 runs 16 residues. CDR3: CASSQEQTGLSYEQYF. DNA for the CDR3: TGCGCCAGCAGCCAAGAGCAGACAGGGCTTTCCTACGAGCAGTACTTC.

This clonotype was found many times. J is TRBJ1-2 and V is TRBV7-2; D is undetermined. Germline V gives CDR1 SGHTA, CDR2 FQGNSA. This CDR3 has 14 residues. The V end lost 4 bases, the J end lost 0 bases, and 9 bases lay between the germline ends. CDR3 residues: CASSSRETNYGYTF. The CDR3 DNA sequence: TGTGCCAGCAGCTCCAGAGAGACTAACTATGGCTACACCTTC.

There are many counts of this clonotype. The J gene is TRBJ2-1, the V gene TRBV11-1; 7 positions agree with TRBD2. After removal of 2 bases from V and 0 bases from J, the junction contained 4 bases not matched to a gene. The CDR3 covers 16 residues. In germline, CDR1 is SGHAT, CDR2 FQDESV (reference sequence). In nucleotides, the CDR3 is TGTGCCAGCAGCTTACCTAGCGGTAGCTCCTACAATGAGCAGTTCTTC. Protein: CASSLPSGSSYNEQFF.

This clonotype occurred many times. The chain links TRBV3-1 to TRBJ1-4, with D possibly matching TRBD1 (5 bases). The CDR3 totals 14 residues. Per the germline V gene, CDR1 is LGHDT and CDR2 is YNNKEL (reference sequence). The V and J ends lost 3 bases and 8 bases respectively, with 13 bases between them. For the CDR3, the DNA is TGTGCCAGCAGCCAGGGGGAAGTAGGCGAAAAACTGTTTTTT. Its translation is CASSQGEVGEKLFF. The full variable domain, completed using reference TRBV3-1 and TRBJ1-4, is DTAVSQTPKYLVTQMGNDKSIKCEQNLGHDTMYWYKQDSKKFLKIMFSYNNKELIINETVPNRFSPKSPDKAHLNLHINSLELGDSAVYFCASSQGEVGEKLFFGSGTQLSVL.

This clonotype has at least ten counts. The CDR3 loop is CASSRDSYSNQPQHF. For the CDR3, the DNA is TGTGCCAGCAGCCGGGACAGCTATAGCAATCAGCCCCAGCATTTT. V usage is TRBV12-3 or TRBV12-4 and J usage is TRBJ1-5; 7 bases line up with TRBD1. V lost 6 bases, J lost 0 bases, and 5 bases stayed unmatched. This CDR3 has 15 residues.

In its sample, this clonotype was seen many times. V and J are TRBV12-3 or TRBV12-4 and TRBJ1-6, with 8 bases matching TRBD1. The CDR3 extends over 14 amino acids. V was clipped by 5 bases and J by 7 bases; unmatched bases: 4. CDR3 sequence (DNA): TGTGCCAGCAGTATGGGACAGGAGAATTCACCCCTCCACTTT. Encoded protein: CASSMGQENSPLHF.

This clonotype has a count of ten or more. The chain is built from TRBV20-1 and TRBJ2-7, with no clear D. V shed 0 bases and J shed 4 bases, with 13 bases lying between them. CDR1 is DFQATT and CDR2 is SNEGSKA in the germline V gene (reference sequence). This CDR3 spans 14 amino acids. This CDR3 is CSARDWQTEYEQYF. The CDR3 nucleotides are TGCAGTGCTAGAGACTGGCAGACGGAATACGAGCAGTACTTC.

The CDR3 here is CASSQNTGQPQHF. CDR3 nucleotide sequence: TGTGCCAGCAGCCAGAACACAGGACAGCCCCAGCATTTT. This chain connects TRBV6-2 or TRBV6-3 to TRBJ1-5, with D perhaps matching TRBD1 (5 bases). The CDR3 sequence is 13 residues long. V was cut by 6 bases and J by 7 bases, with 13 bases left in between. CDR1 is MNHEY and CDR2 is SVGEGT in the germline V gene.